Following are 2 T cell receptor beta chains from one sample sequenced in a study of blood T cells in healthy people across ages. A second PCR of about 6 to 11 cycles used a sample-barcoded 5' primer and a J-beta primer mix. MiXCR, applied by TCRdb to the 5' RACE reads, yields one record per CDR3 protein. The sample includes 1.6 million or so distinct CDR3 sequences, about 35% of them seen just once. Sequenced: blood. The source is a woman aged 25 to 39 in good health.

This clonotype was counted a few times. The CDR3 DNA follows: TGTGCCAGCAGCTATGGAGGCGGGCCGAACACTGAAGCTTTCTTT. Translated, it gives CASSYGGGPNTEAFF. The rearrangement uses TRBV9 and TRBJ1-1; no clear D gene. This CDR3 contains 15 residues. Germline V lookup: CDR1 SGDLS, CDR2 YYNGEE. V was shortened by 4 bases and J by 1 base, with 14 bases between the two germline ends.

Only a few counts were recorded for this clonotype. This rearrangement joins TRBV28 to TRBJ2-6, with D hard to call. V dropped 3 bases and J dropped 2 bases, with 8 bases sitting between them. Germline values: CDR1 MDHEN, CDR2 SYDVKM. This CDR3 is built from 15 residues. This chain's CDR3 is CASSFAGTGANVLTF. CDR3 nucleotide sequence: TGTGCCAGCAGTTTCGCTGGGACTGGGGCCAACGTCCTGACTTTC.